The sequence of this T cell receptor beta chain was determined in a study of OX40 agonist ivuxolimab in advanced cancers. Looking at the study overall: Head and neck, renal cell, melanoma or hepatocellular carcinoma were the cancers that dose-escalation patients had.

Study observations and caveats: Dosing at 0.1 to 3.0 mg/kg was accompanied by clonal expansion of CD4+ and CD8+ blood T cells by week 6. Averaging showed that CD8+ T cells had more expanded clones than CD4+ did.

Patients were excluded for autoimmune disease history or systemic immunosuppression. Trimming removed 0 bases at V and 7 bases at J, with 10 bases between. This CDR3 comprises 15 residues. Germline V gene lookup returns CDR1 LGHNA and CDR2 YSLEER. Clones were read by immunoSEQ multiplex PCR, and TCRdb kept only the in-frame ones, dropping some. The table shows about 84,000 clones, with about 89% occurring only once. Notes on this clone: The antigen is not known.

This receptor was taken from an adult with an advanced solid tumor such as melanoma, head and neck, liver or kidney cancer. This rearrangement joins TRBV4-3 to TRBJ1-6; tentatively, D is TRBD1 (5 bases). The sequencing used CD4+ or CD8+ T cells sorted from blood, collected in a trial of the OX40 agonist ivuxolimab. CDR3 DNA sequence: TGCGCCAGCAGCCAAGAACCCGGGGACAATTCACCCCTCCACTTT. It codes for CASSQEPGDNSPLHF.